This T cell receptor beta chain derives from a study of blood T cell repertoires in COVID-19. Looking at the study overall: Samples representing acute and convalescent COVID-19 were sourced from the United States, Italy and Spain. In each case, the material was cDNA or gDNA derived from T cells, B-cell-depleted T cells, or PBMCs.

Original data processing: Nucleated cell counts were estimated from reference gene primer amplification. Profiling relied on immunoSEQ multiplex PCR, and the TCRdb table lists in-frame clones only, not all of them. V, J and clone size derive from that table, while D and trimming were established from the DNA sequence. The sample has approximately 100,000 clones; roughly 90% are singletons. The trim removed 3 bases at V and 5 bases at J, leaving 9 bases unmatched. CDR1 SGHRS and CDR2 YFSETQ come from the germline V gene. This CDR3 spans 15 amino acids. V usage is TRBV5-1 and J usage is TRBJ2-5; 8 bases map to TRBD1. The material sequenced was peripheral blood. The sequence was obtained from a man aged 55 to 69 with acute or convalescent COVID-19. CDR3 in DNA: TGCGCCAGCAGCTCGGCTGGACAGGGAGCGGAGACCCAGTACTTC. This encodes CASSSAGQGAETQYF.